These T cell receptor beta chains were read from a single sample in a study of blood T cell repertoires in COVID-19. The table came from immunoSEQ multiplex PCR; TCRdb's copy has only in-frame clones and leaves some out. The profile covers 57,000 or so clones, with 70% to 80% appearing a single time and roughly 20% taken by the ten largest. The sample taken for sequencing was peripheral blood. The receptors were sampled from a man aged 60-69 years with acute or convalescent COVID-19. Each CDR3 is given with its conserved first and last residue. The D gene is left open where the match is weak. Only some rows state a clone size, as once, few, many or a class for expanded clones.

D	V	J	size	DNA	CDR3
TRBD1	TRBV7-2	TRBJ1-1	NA	TGTGCCAGCAGACAGGGGAAGAACACTGAAGCTTTCTTT	CASRQGKNTEAFF
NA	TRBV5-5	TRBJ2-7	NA	TGTGCCAGCAGCTCTTTCGCAGTGTACTCCTACGAGCAGTACTTC	CASSSFAVYSYEQYF
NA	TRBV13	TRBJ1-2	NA	TGTGCCAGCAACGGAAGAGGTAGTGGCTACACCTTC	CASNGRGSGYTF
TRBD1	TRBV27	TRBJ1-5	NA	TGTGCCAGCAGTTTATCGCAGGGGGATGGGCAGCCCCAGCATTTT	CASSLSQGDGQPQHF
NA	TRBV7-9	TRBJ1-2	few	TGTGCCAGCAGCTTATCAGGGACAAGCTATGGCTACACCTTC	CASSLSGTSYGYTF
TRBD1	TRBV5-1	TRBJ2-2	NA	TGCGCCAGCAGACCGCAGACAGGGGGCCGAACCGGGGAGCTGTTTTTT	CASRPQTGGRTGELFF
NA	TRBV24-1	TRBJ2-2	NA	TGTGCCACCAGTGACCCTATTTCGACAGGACGCACCGGGGAGCTGTTTTTT	CATSDPISTGRTGELFF
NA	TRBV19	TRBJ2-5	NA	TGTGCCAGTAGCAACAATCAAGAGACCCAGTACTTC	CASSNNQETQYF
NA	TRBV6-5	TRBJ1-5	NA	TGTGCCAGCAGGAACGGGGCAGGGGCCAATCAGCCCCAGCATTTT	CASRNGAGANQPQHF
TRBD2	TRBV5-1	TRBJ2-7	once	TGCGCCAGCAGCTTGGTTCGACTAGCGGGGCCCGAGCAGTACTTC	CASSLVRLAGPEQYF
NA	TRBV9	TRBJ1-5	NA	TGTGCCAGCAGCGTAGACGGGACAAGCAATCAGCCCCAGCATTTT	CASSVDGTSNQPQHF
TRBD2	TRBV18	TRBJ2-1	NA	TGTGCCAGCTCACCTCTGCGACTAGCCAGGGAGCAGTTCTTC	CASSPLRLAREQFF
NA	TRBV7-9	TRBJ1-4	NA	TGTGCCAGCAGCTTAGACAGTAATAATGAAAAACTGTTTTTT	CASSLDSNNEKLFF
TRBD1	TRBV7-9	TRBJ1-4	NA	TGTGCCAGCAGCTTAACGGACAGGGGGGAGGTGAATGAAAAACTGTTTTTT	CASSLTDRGEVNEKLFF
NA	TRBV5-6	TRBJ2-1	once	TGTGCCAGCAGCCTGAGCTCCTACAATGAGCAGTTCTTC	CASSLSSYNEQFF
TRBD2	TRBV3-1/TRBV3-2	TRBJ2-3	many	TGTGCCAGCAGCGGTTACAGACTAGCCCCTAGCACAGATACGCAGTATTTT	CASSGYRLAPSTDTQYF
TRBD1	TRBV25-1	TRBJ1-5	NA	TGTGCCAGCAGTGACAGCTCAGGGGGCGCGGGAGTTCAGCCCCAGCATTTT	CASSDSSGGAGVQPQHF
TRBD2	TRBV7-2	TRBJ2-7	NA	TGTGCCAGCAGCTCCGAACTAGCGGCCTCCTACGAGCAGTACTTC	CASSSELAASYEQYF
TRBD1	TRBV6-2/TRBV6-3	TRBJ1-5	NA	TGTGCCAGCAACCCACAGGGGTGGTCTGAGAGCAATCAGCCCCAGCATTTT	CASNPQGWSESNQPQHF
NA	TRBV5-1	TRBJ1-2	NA	TGCGCCAGCAGCTTGGAGGGTCAGGGTTATGGCTACACCTTC	CASSLEGQGYGYTF
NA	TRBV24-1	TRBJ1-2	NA	TGTGCCACCAGTGGGGGGGGCGGCTATGGCTACACCTTC	CATSGGGGYGYTF
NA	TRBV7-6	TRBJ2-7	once	TGTGCCAGCAGCTTGGCCGGTGGGGCTCCTAGTAACGAGCAGTACTTC	CASSLAGGAPSNEQYF
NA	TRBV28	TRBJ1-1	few	TGTGCCAGCAGTATCATCTCAGGGTTTAGTACTGAAGCTTTCTTT	CASSIISGFSTEAFF
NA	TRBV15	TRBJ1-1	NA	TGTGCCACCAGCAGAGGGAGGTTGAACACTGAAGCTTTCTTT	CATSRGRLNTEAFF
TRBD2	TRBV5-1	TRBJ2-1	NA	TGCGCCAGCAGCCTGAGACTAGCGGGAGGAGGTGAGCAGTTCTTC	CASSLRLAGGGEQFF
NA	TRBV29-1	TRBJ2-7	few	TGCAGCGTCCGCGGCACAATTATGGACGAGCAGTACTTC	CSVRGTIMDEQYF
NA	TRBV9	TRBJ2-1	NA	TGTGCCAGCTCATACGCCTCCGGGTTTAGTGAGCAGTTCTTC	CASSYASGFSEQFF
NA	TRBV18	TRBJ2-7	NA	TGTGCCAGCTCACCGTCCGGGACATACTCCTACGAGCAGTACTTC	CASSPSGTYSYEQYF
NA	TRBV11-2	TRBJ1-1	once	TGTGCCAGCAGCGCACTCCCGCGGTTTGAAGCTTTCTTT	CASSALPRFEAFF
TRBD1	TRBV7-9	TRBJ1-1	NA	TGTGCCAGCAGCTTAGCTGCAGGGGGCGCCACTGAAGCTTTCTTT	CASSLAAGGATEAFF
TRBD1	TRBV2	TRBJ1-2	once	TGTGCCAGCAGGGGGACAGCGGACTATGGCTATGGCTACACCTTC	CASRGTADYGYGYTF
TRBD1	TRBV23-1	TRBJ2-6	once	TGCGCCAGCAGTCGCCGCCGGGACAGGGAAAACTCTGGGGCCAACGTCCTGACTTTC	CASSRRRDRENSGANVLTF
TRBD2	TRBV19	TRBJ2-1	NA	TGTGCCAGTAGCAATAGCGGGAGCAATGAGCAGTTCTTC	CASSNSGSNEQFF
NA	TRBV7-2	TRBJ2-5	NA	TGTGCCAGCAGCTCCCCAATGACTAGTAGAGAGACCCAGTACTTC	CASSSPMTSRETQYF
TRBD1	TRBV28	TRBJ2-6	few	TGTGCCAGCAGCCGGACAGGGGGGGCCAACGTCCTGACTTTC	CASSRTGGANVLTF
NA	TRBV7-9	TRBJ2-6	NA	TGTGCCAGCAGCTTATATTCTGGGGCCAACGTCCTGACTTTC	CASSLYSGANVLTF
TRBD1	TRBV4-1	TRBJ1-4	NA	TGCGCCAGCAGCCAAGATTGGACAGGGAGTTTATCAACTAATGAAAAACTGTTTTTT	CASSQDWTGSLSTNEKLFF
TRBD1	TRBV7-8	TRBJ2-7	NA	TGTGCCAGCAGCTTAGCTTGGACAGGGTGGGACGAGCAGTACTTC	CASSLAWTGWDEQYF
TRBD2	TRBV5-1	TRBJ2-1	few	TGCGCCAGCAGCCCCTTTGTGGGAGGGATCAATGAGCAGTTCTTC	CASSPFVGGINEQFF
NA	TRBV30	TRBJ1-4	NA	TGTGCCTGGAGCGTCACAGGGATTAATGAAAAACTGTTTTTT	CAWSVTGINEKLFF
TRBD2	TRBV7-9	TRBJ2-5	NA	TGTGCCAGCAGCCCAACACTAGCGTCGACGGGGGAGACCCAGTACTTC	CASSPTLASTGETQYF
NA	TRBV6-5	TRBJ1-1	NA	TGTGCCAGCAGACCGGGGGGGCGCGGCACTGAAGCTTTCTTT	CASRPGGRGTEAFF
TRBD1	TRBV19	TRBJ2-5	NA	TGTGCCAGTAGTATACACAGGGGTGAGGAGACCCAGTACTTC	CASSIHRGEETQYF
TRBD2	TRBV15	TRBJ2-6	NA	TGTGCCACCAGCCCCCCCAGCGGGGTCCTAACCTCTGGGGCCAACGTCCTGACTTTC	CATSPPSGVLTSGANVLTF